A single sample is the source of the 30 T cell receptor beta chains below, sequenced in a study of Graves' ophthalmopathy and Graves' hyperthyroidism. Using RNA transcripts, the TCR beta CDR3 regions were amplified. A first-round RT-PCR used HTBI primers, followed by a second-round multiplex PCR. MiXCR, applied by TCRdb to the multiplex PCR reads, yields one record per CDR3 protein. The profile covers around 1.1 million distinct CDR3 sequences, with about two fifths appearing a single time and roughly 11% taken by the ten largest. The sample was peripheral blood or thyroid tissue (not recorded which). The origin of the receptors is an adult man with Graves' hyperthyroidism.

This clonotype was found many times. This chain links TRBV5-1 with TRBJ2-5, with 9 bases that match TRBD1. In germline, CDR1 is SGHRS, CDR2 YFSETQ. V was clipped by 2 bases and J by 5 bases; unmatched bases: 7. The CDR3 extends over 15 amino acids. In nucleotides, the CDR3 is TGCGCCAGCAGCTTCGGGACAGGGTTTCGGGAGACCCAGTACTTC. This encodes CASSFGTGFRETQYF.

The rearrangement joins TRBV12-3 or TRBV12-4 to TRBJ2-7; 12 positions agree with TRBD1. The length of the CDR3 is 16 residues. Trimming took 5 bases from V and 7 from J; bases not matched to a gene: 12. CDR3 coding DNA: TGTGCCAGCAGTCCCCAACCCGGGACAGGGGGCGATGAGCAGTACTTC. Residues: CASSPQPGTGGDEQYF.

This clonotype was recorded many times. This rearrangement joins TRBV24-1 to TRBJ2-2; D is perhaps TRBD1 or TRBD2 (5 bases each). The germline V and J ends were trimmed by 6 bases and 4 bases, with 17 bases remaining between them. From germline, CDR1 is KGHDR and CDR2 SFDVKD. The CDR3 consists of 16 residues. The chain's CDR3 is CATSTGRMIGTGELFF. As DNA, the CDR3 is TGTGCCACCAGTACGGGACGGATGATTGGCACCGGGGAGCTGTTTTTT.

With regard to this clonotype: A much larger clone lies a single base off, so this may be a read error. This chain uses TRBV14 with TRBJ2-7; no reliable D call. V dropped 4 bases and J dropped 4 bases, with 11 bases sitting between them. The germline gives CDR1 SGHDN, CDR2 FVKESK. The CDR3 has 13 amino acids. DNA for the CDR3: TGTGCCAGCAGCCTTCGACACGCGTACGAGCAGTACTTC. Its protein is CASSLRHAYEQYF.

This clonotype was counted at least ten times. The chain links TRBV20-1 to TRBJ2-7, with 7 bases lining up with TRBD2. CDR3 length equals 16 residues. Germline values: CDR1 DFQATT, CDR2 SNEGSKA (reference sequence). The trim removed 2 bases at V and 4 bases at J, leaving 14 bases unmatched. The CDR3 here is CSARRAGREQAYEQYF. The CDR3 DNA reads TGCAGTGCTAGAAGGGCGGGGCGGGAGCAGGCTTACGAGCAGTACTTC.

This chain joins TRBV25-1 and TRBJ2-5; 7 nucleotides align to TRBD1. The CDR3 has 13 amino acids. From germline, CDR1 is MGHDK and CDR2 SYGVNS. The trim removed 5 bases at V and 2 bases at J, leaving 2 bases unmatched. The CDR3 region is CASSKTGQETQYF. CDR3 nucleotides: TGTGCCAGCAGTAAGACAGGGCAAGAGACCCAGTACTTC.

A remark on this clonotype: Since a much larger clone is just one base distant, this may be a read error. This sequence joins TRBV2 and TRBJ2-7; D perhaps matches TRBD1 (5 bases). The CDR3 is 12 amino acids. Per the germline V gene, CDR1 is SNHLY and CDR2 is FYNNEI. CDR3 residues: CAGSVTGNEQYF. In DNA form, the CDR3 reads TGTGCCGGCAGCGTAACAGGTAACGAGCAGTACTTC.

The chain has TRBV30 and TRBJ1-2; D ambiguous. Trimming stripped 3 bases from V and 6 bases from J, with 11 bases between. The CDR3 is made up of 12 amino acids. Germline CDR1 and CDR2: GTSNPN and SVGIG (reference sequence). The CDR3 loop is CAWRVGWNGYTF. CDR3 DNA: TGTGCCTGGAGAGTGGGCTGGAATGGCTACACCTTC.

This clonotype was seen more than once but under ten times. An end of the junction differs from the germline gene, which may be a read error. The rearrangement uses TRBV10-2 and TRBJ2-7, with 15 bases aligning to TRBD2. This CDR3 is built from 15 residues. CDR1 WSHSY and CDR2 SAAADI come from the germline V gene. The DNA of the CDR3 is TGCGCCAGCAGTGTGCCGGGACTAGCGGGAGGTGAGCAGTGCTTC. Amino acid sequence: CASSVPGLAGGEQCF.

The rearrangement joins TRBV20-1 to TRBJ1-1; D gene ambiguous. CDR1 and CDR2 from the germline V gene are DFQATT and SNEGSKA (reference sequence). The CDR3 runs 14 residues. Trimming took 4 bases from V and 6 from J, leaving 18 bases between them. The CDR3 DNA is TGCAGTGCTAATAGGGTAAGCGTTCGGGCTGAAGCTTTCTTT. It encodes CSANRVSVRAEAFF.

J is TRBJ1-4 and V is TRBV10-3; no definite D call. Trimming took off 0 bases at V and 3 bases at J, with 14 bases between the two ends. The CDR3 sequence is 17 residues long. Germline V lookup: CDR1 ENHRY, CDR2 SYGVKD. This CDR3 reads CAISESGLDRSNEKLFF. The CDR3 DNA follows: TGTGCCATCAGTGAGTCGGGGTTGGACCGATCTAATGAAAAACTGTTTTTT.

The chain has TRBV12-3 or TRBV12-4 and TRBJ2-5; the match to TRBD1 covers 10 bases. Losses at the gene ends were 3 bases for V and 3 bases for J; bases not matched to a gene: 1. The CDR3 extends over 14 amino acids. The CDR3 loop reads CASSLTGGKETQYF. As DNA, the CDR3 is TGTGCCAGCAGTTTGACAGGGGGCAAAGAGACCCAGTACTTC.

This clonotype was counted a few times. This chain joins TRBV12-3 or TRBV12-4 and TRBJ2-2; TRBD2 might be the D (6 bases). There are 14 residues in the CDR3. V gave up 7 bases and J gave up 3 bases, with 12 bases separating them. In nucleotides, the CDR3 is TGTGCCAGCAAGGATGCGGGGTACACCGGGGAGCTGTTTTTT. It yields the protein CASKDAGYTGELFF.

This clonotype has at least ten counts. The junction does not match germline at one end; this may be a read error. This rearrangement joins TRBV3-1 to TRBJ1-6, with D uncertain. From germline, CDR1 is LGHDT and CDR2 YNNKEL (reference sequence). This CDR3 is built from 12 residues. The CDR3 DNA reads TGCGCCAGCAGCCAAGATAATTCACCCCTCCACTTT. Protein: CASSQDNSPLHF. Based on the CDR3 plus reference TRBV3-1 and TRBJ1-6, the full variable domain is DTAVSQTPKYLVTQMGNDKSIKCEQNLGHDTMYWYKQDSKKFLKIMFSYNNKELIINETVPNRFSPKSPDKAHLNLHINSLELGDSAVYFCASSQDNSPLHFGNGTRLTVT.

The V and J genes are TRBV9 and TRBJ1-5; a weak D match, TRBD1 (5 bases). The germline CDR1 and CDR2 sequences are SGDLS and YYNGEE. This CDR3 region has 13 residues. CDR3 sequence: CARGDESNQPQHF. In DNA, the CDR3 is TGTGCTAGAGGGGACGAATCCAATCAGCCCCAGCATTTT. The whole variable domain, remainder taken from reference TRBV9 and TRBJ1-5, is DSGVTQTPKHLITATGQRVTLRCSPRSGDLSVYWYQQSLDQGLQFLIQYYNGEERAKGNILERFSAQQFPDLHSELNLSSLELGDSALYFCARGDESNQPQHFGDGTRLSIL.

J is TRBJ1-2 and V is TRBV25-1, with D unclear. The V end lost 6 bases, the J end lost 3 bases, and 14 bases lay between the germline ends. Germline lookup yields CDR1 MGHDK and CDR2 SYGVNS. The CDR3 is 14 residues long. The CDR3 loop is CASRDLGDYYGYTF. The DNA of the CDR3 is TGTGCCAGCAGAGATCTTGGGGATTACTATGGCTACACCTTC.

V is TRBV9 and J is TRBJ2-5; TRBD2 matches 12 bases. V lost 0 bases, J lost 2 bases, and 5 bases stayed unmatched. The CDR3 covers 17 residues. The germline V gene encodes CDR1 SGDLS and CDR2 YYNGEE. The chain's CDR3 is CASSVGASGRAQETQYF. In DNA form, the CDR3 reads TGTGCCAGCAGCGTAGGGGCTAGCGGGAGGGCACAAGAGACCCAGTACTTC.

The DNA for the CDR3 is TGCAGCGTTGACGCGGGACAGAACACCGGGGAGCTGTTTTTT. This sequence encodes CSVDAGQNTGELFF. V usage is TRBV29-1 and J usage is TRBJ2-2; D is perhaps TRBD1 or TRBD2 (6 bases each). Trimming left V 3 bases short and J 1 base short, with 9 bases between. The germline gives CDR1 SQVTM, CDR2 ANQGSEA. CDR3 length: 14 amino acids.

This clonotype was recorded only once. The chain links TRBV24-1 to TRBJ2-1; D gene ambiguous. The V end was cut by 4 bases, the J end by 6 bases, with 12 bases between. The CDR3 has 14 residues. Germline lookup yields CDR1 KGHDR and CDR2 SFDVKD. The CDR3 loop is CATSDPGPVNEQFF. The CDR3 DNA follows: TGTGCCACCAGTGACCCCGGACCAGTCAATGAGCAGTTCTTC.

Many counts were recorded for this clonotype. This chain joins TRBV29-1 and TRBJ2-7; a possible D gene is TRBD2 (5 bases). CDR1 and CDR2 (germline): SQVTM, ANQGSEA. This CDR3 spans 17 amino acids. V was trimmed by 1 base and J by 4 bases, leaving 23 bases between them. The CDR3 nucleotides are TGCAGCGTTGAAGGCGGTTGGGGTAGGAGCGGAGATTACGAGCAGTACTTC. The encoded protein is CSVEGGWGRSGDYEQYF.

The chain recombines TRBV5-1 with TRBJ2-7; D tentatively fits TRBD1 or TRBD2 (5 bases each). The germline CDR1 and CDR2 sequences are SGHRS and YFSETQ. There are 14 residues in the CDR3. Trimming cost V 3 bases and J 4 bases, with 14 bases left between them. CDR3 nucleotide sequence: TGCGCCAGCAGCTGGGGACCCAACGAGTACGAGCAGTACTTC. Translated, it gives CASSWGPNEYEQYF.

The CDR3 loop is CASSEKQGGPEKLFF. The CDR3 DNA follows: TGTGCCAGCAGTGAGAAACAGGGAGGACCTGAAAAACTGTTTTTT. The rearrangement links TRBV6-5 to TRBJ1-4; D might be TRBD1 (6 bases). V was clipped by 5 bases and J by 7 bases, with 17 bases between them. The CDR3 extends over 15 amino acids. The V gene's germline CDR1 is MNHEY and CDR2 SVGAGI.

In its sample, this clonotype was seen once. The chain links TRBV5-1 to TRBJ1-2, with 10 positions matching TRBD1. The junction had 4 bases not matched to a gene; V was cut back by 2 bases and J by 6 bases. The CDR3 loop spans 14 amino acids. Germline V gives CDR1 SGHRS, CDR2 YFSETQ. The CDR3 spells CASSFIGTGDGYTF. The CDR3 coding sequence is TGCGCCAGCAGCTTTATCGGGACAGGGGATGGCTACACCTTC.

The chain uses TRBV5-1 and TRBJ1-6; tentative D call: TRBD1 (5 bases). V lost 3 bases and J lost 8, with 18 bases in between. Germline values: CDR1 SGHRS, CDR2 YFSETQ. The CDR3 spans 16 residues. The CDR3 loop reads CASSSRTQRLHSPLHF. CDR3 coding DNA: TGCGCCAGCAGCTCGAGGACACAGAGACTGCATTCACCCCTCCACTTT.

This clonotype was counted many times. This rearrangement joins TRBV25-1 to TRBJ2-5; the D is unclear. CDR1 and CDR2 from the germline V gene are MGHDK and SYGVNS. V lost 3 bases to trimming and J lost 10 bases, with 15 bases between them. This CDR3 comprises 13 residues. Here the CDR3 reads CASSDPGRAGQYF. The CDR3 DNA follows: TGTGCCAGCAGTGACCCCGGACGGGCAGGCCAGTACTTC.

This clonotype has ten or more counts. The J gene is TRBJ1-6, the V gene TRBV5-1; D unclear. Germline V gives CDR1 SGHRS, CDR2 YFSETQ. V lost 4 bases to trimming and J lost 8 bases, with 10 bases between them. The CDR3 contains 13 residues. CDR3: CASSLGLDSPLHF. CDR3 DNA: TGCGCCAGCAGCCTCGGATTGGATTCACCCCTCCACTTT.

This clonotype was counted many times. The rearrangement uses TRBV7-2 and TRBJ1-6, with 7 bases fitting TRBD1. V shed 4 bases, J shed 7 bases, and the junction held 4 bases outside the gene matches. Germline V gives CDR1 SGHTA, CDR2 FQGNSA. The CDR3 contains 14 residues. CDR3 sequence: CASSWGQRNSPLHF. DNA of the CDR3: TGTGCCAGCAGCTGGGGACAGCGGAATTCACCCCTCCACTTT.

This clonotype was detected a few times. The rearrangement links TRBV5-1 to TRBJ1-4; 10 bases match TRBD1. Trimming took 4 bases from V and 1 from J; bases not matched to a gene: 7. Germline V gene data show CDR1 as SGHRS and CDR2 as YFSETQ. The CDR3 totals 17 residues. CDR3 nucleotides: TGCGCCAGCAGCGATGGGACAGGGGTCCTAACTAATGAAAAACTGTTTTTT. Translation gives CASSDGTGVLTNEKLFF. Using reference TRBV5-1 and TRBJ1-4 for the parts outside the CDR3, the full variable domain is KAGVTQTPRYLIKTRGQQVTLSCSPISGHRSVSWYQQTPGQGLQFLFEYFSETQRNKGNFPGRFSGRQFSNSRSEMNVSTLELGDSALYLCASSDGTGVLTNEKLFFGSGTQLSVL.

The chain combines TRBV5-5 with TRBJ2-7; 10 bases fit TRBD1. Germline V CDR1 and CDR2: SGHKS, YYEKEE (reference sequence). Trimming took 0 bases from V and 5 from J; bases not matched to a gene: 5. CDR3 length: 15 residues. The CDR3 DNA sequence: TGTGCCAGCAGCTTGGTAGGACAGGGGGTGGACGAGCAGTACTTC. This gives the protein CASSLVGQGVDEQYF.

The chain uses TRBV9 and TRBJ1-2; D possibly corresponds to TRBD1 (5 bases). Germline V gene data show CDR1 as SGDLS and CDR2 as YYNGEE. Trimming stripped 5 bases from V and 5 bases from J, with 13 bases between. CDR3 length: 13 residues. In DNA form, the CDR3 reads TGTGCCAGCAGTTGGGCCCAGGGATATGGCTACACCTTC. Protein: CASSWAQGYGYTF.